This T cell receptor (beta chain) was recorded in a study of T cells in Graves' hyperthyroidism and ophthalmopathy. This clonotype was seen at least ten times. Its antigen is not identified. Study-level points and caveats: Blood also contained most expanded thyroid clonotypes above 0.001.

In making diagnoses, clinical symptoms, serum thyroxine and TRAb, thyroid ultrasound and orbital computed tomography were all used. What was amplified from RNA transcripts were TCR beta CDR3 regions. First-round RT-PCR of the TCR CDR3 relied on the HTBI primer set. TCRdb used MiXCR to reprocess the multiplex PCR reads, holding one entry per CDR3 protein. The sample lists around 600,000 distinct CDR3 sequences; roughly 45% were seen once. The sequencing sample was made of peripheral blood or thyroid tissue (not recorded which). The receptor comes from an adult man with Graves' disease, either hyperthyroidism or ophthalmopathy (not recorded which).

CDR3 sequence (DNA): TGTGCCAGCAGCGTAGAGCTGAACAGGGCCGGGGAGCTGTTTTTT. Translated: CASSVELNRAGELFF. The genes are TRBV9 and TRBJ2-2; tentative D call: TRBD1 (6 bases). The CDR3 has 15 amino acids. Between the trimmed V and J ends, which lost 0 bases and 6 bases, there was a span of 12 bases. Germline V lookup: CDR1 SGDLS, CDR2 YYNGEE. Complete variable domain (other parts from reference TRBV9 and TRBJ2-2): DSGVTQTPKHLITATGQRVTLRCSPRSGDLSVYWYQQSLDQGLQFLIQYYNGEERAKGNILERFSAQQFPDLHSELNLSSLELGDSALYFCASSVELNRAGELFFGEGSRLTVL.